The 5 T cell receptor beta chains below all came from one sample that was sequenced in a study of T cells after yellow fever vaccination. Using its own MiXCR run on the 5' RACE reads, TCRdb lists one record per CDR3 protein. The table includes roughly 520,000 distinct CDR3 sequences, 21% detected once. Sequencing used PBMCs, obtained approximately 20 days after the first yellow fever vaccination. These receptors were collected from a young man who received the YFV17D yellow fever vaccine.

The chain couples TRBV28 to TRBJ1-1; D is uncertain. The CDR3 is 13 amino acids. Trimming removed 1 base from V and 9 bases from J, with 12 bases in between. Germline CDR1 MDHEN, CDR2 SYDVKM. This CDR3 reads CASSLSAQTKAFF. CDR3 coding DNA: TGTGCCAGCAGTTTATCCGCCCAGACTAAAGCTTTCTTT.

CDR3 amino acids: CASSFGGHSDTQYF. The CDR3 bases are TGTGCCAGCAGCTTTGGAGGGCACTCAGATACGCAGTATTTT. The V gene is TRBV7-8, the J gene TRBJ2-3, with D possibly matching TRBD2 (6 bases). Germline V gene sequence: CDR1 SGHVS, CDR2 FQNEAQ. This CDR3 has 14 residues. V shed 3 bases and J shed 4 bases, with 11 bases lying between them. The full variable domain, in which reference TRBV7-8 and TRBJ2-3 provide the parts outside the CDR3, is GAGVSQSPRYKVAKRGQDVALRCDPISGHVSLFWYQQALGQGPEFLTYFQNEAQLDKSGLPSDRFFAERPEGSVSTLKIQRTQQEDSAVYLCASSFGGHSDTQYFGPGTRLTVL.

A few counts support this clonotype. V and J are TRBV6-1 and TRBJ2-2; 7 nucleotides line up with TRBD1. Germline assignment: CDR1 MNHNS and CDR2 SASEGT. The CDR3 extends over 15 amino acids. V lost 5 bases to trimming and J lost 3 bases; unmatched junction nucleotides: 6. This chain's CDR3 is CASSRQGTYTGELFF. CDR3 bases: TGTGCCAGCAGTCGACAGGGAACCTACACCGGGGAGCTGTTTTTT.

The rearrangement links TRBV7-9 to TRBJ1-1; D is perhaps TRBD1 (5 bases). V shed 2 bases and J shed 11 bases, with 9 bases lying between them. The CDR3 is 11 residues long. Germline CDR1 SEHNR, CDR2 FQNEAQ (reference sequence). CDR3 sequence: CASSLWGEAFF. The CDR3 bases are TGTGCCAGCAGCTTATGGGGGGAGGCTTTCTTT.

This clonotype was detected only a few times. This chain links TRBV11-1 with TRBJ2-3; 10 bases match TRBD1. This CDR3 spans 18 amino acids. V was clipped by 5 bases and J by 1 base; unmatched bases: 12. Germline CDR1 SGHAT, CDR2 FQDESV (reference sequence). DNA for the CDR3: TGTGCCAGCAGCCAACCCCAGGGGACAGGGGTTGGCACAGATACGCAGTATTTT. This gives the protein CASSQPQGTGVGTDTQYF.